Below, one TCR beta chain is given with its context. Antigen: not known. CDR1 is SGDLS and CDR2 is YYNGEE in the germline V gene. The V end was cut by 0 bases, the J end by 1 base, with 6 bases between. The CDR3 loop spans 14 amino acids. The sample is drawn from a study of cytomegalovirus exposure and HLA in healthy donors. Researchers ran the PCR with 60 Vbeta and 13 Jbeta primers. Repertoires were generated with immunoSEQ multiplex PCR, while TCRdb's copy carries only in-frame clones and drops some. The repertoire consists of 55,000 to 80,000 clones, with around 80% occurring once and the leading ten covering 9.7%. Whole-study results and caveats: As a later analysis revealed, the rate of TCR association differed by HLA locus, with DRB1 most and HLA-C fewest.

Input material: PBMCs. The rearrangement links TRBV9 to TRBJ2-3, with unresolved D. The receptor's source is a man aged 40-50 years in good health and CMV-seronegative. CDR3 nucleotides: TGTGCCAGCAGCGTAGGAGTTGGCACAGATACGCAGTATTTT. It translates to CASSVGVGTDTQYF. Drawing the rest from reference TRBV9 and TRBJ2-3, the complete variable domain is DSGVTQTPKHLITATGQRVTLRCSPRSGDLSVYWYQQSLDQGLQFLIQYYNGEERAKGNILERFSAQQFPDLHSELNLSSLELGDSALYFCASSVGVGTDTQYFGPGTRLTVL.